These 26 T cell receptor beta chains were all obtained from the same sample, sequenced in a study of T cell changes during pregnancy in multiple sclerosis. TCRdb's copy holds only in-frame clones and misses some; the assay was immunoSEQ multiplex PCR. The table lists about 25,000 clones, roughly 90% of them singletons. The input for sequencing was CD8+ T cells from peripheral blood mononuclear cells, taken in the third trimester of pregnancy. The origin of the receptors is a female donor in good health, enrolled as a control in a pregnancy study.

This rearrangement joins TRBV14 to TRBJ2-2; no reliable D call. CDR3 size: 15 residues. The V gene's germline CDR1 is SGHDN and CDR2 FVKESK. The ends were cut back, 4 bases at V and 1 base at J, with 10 bases in the middle. Here the CDR3 reads CASSRTFLNTGELFF. The CDR3 DNA is TGTGCCAGCAGCCGTACATTCTTGAACACCGGGGAGCTGTTTTTT.

Of note for this clone: The junction departs from germline at one end; a sequencing error may be responsible. The chain couples TRBV7-7 to TRBJ2-7, with unresolved D. CDR1 is SSHAT and CDR2 is FNYEAQ in the germline V gene (reference sequence). CDR3 size: 10 residues. This chain's CDR3 is CASSLGPKYF. The CDR3 DNA sequence: TGTGCTAGCAGCTTAGGTCCCAAGTACTTC.

This chain joins TRBV27 and TRBJ2-1, with 7 bases aligning to TRBD2. Germline V gene data show CDR1 as MNHEY and CDR2 as SMNVEV (reference sequence). V shed 7 bases and J 2 bases; nucleotides not matched to a gene: 5. CDR3 length: 14 amino acids. The CDR3 sequence is CASNVGGPYNEQFF. Here the CDR3 DNA reads TGTGCCAGCAATGTGGGAGGGCCCTACAATGAGCAGTTCTTC.

The chain recombines TRBV4-1 with TRBJ2-7; D possibly corresponds to TRBD2 (5 bases). Germline V gene sequence: CDR1 MGHRA, CDR2 YSYEKL. There are 15 residues in the CDR3. Trimming removed 0 bases from V and 4 bases from J, with 13 bases in between. The CDR3 reads CASSQEGSSRYEQYF. The CDR3 DNA reads TGCGCCAGCAGCCAAGAGGGGAGTAGTAGATACGAGCAGTACTTC.

This chain uses TRBV28 with TRBJ2-1; 9 nucleotides line up with TRBD2. Germline CDR1 MDHEN, CDR2 SYDVKM. With V trimmed by 2 bases and J by 14 bases, 4 bases remained unmatched. CDR3 length: 12 residues. The CDR3 sequence is CASSLNLAGEFF. For the CDR3, the DNA is TGTGCCAGCAGTTTAAATTTAGCGGGAGAGTTCTTC. The full variable domain, rest sourced from reference TRBV28 and TRBJ2-1, is DVKVTQSSRYLVKRTGEKVFLECVQDMDHENMFWYRQDPGLGLRLIYFSYDVKMKEKGDIPEGYSVSREKKERFSLILESASTNQTSMYLCASSLNLAGEFFGPGTRLTVL.

The rearrangement uses TRBV7-9 and TRBJ2-5; D not certain. The CDR3 has 15 residues. Trimming cost V 2 bases and J 3 bases, with 13 bases left between them. Germline CDR1 is SEHNR and CDR2 is FQNEAQ (reference sequence). This CDR3 reads CASSLLSGLEETQYF. CDR3 coding DNA: TGTGCCAGCAGCTTATTGTCAGGTTTGGAAGAGACCCAGTACTTC.

The chain uses TRBV5-1 and TRBJ1-1; D perhaps matches TRBD1 (6 bases). Trimming took 5 bases from V and 3 from J, leaving 14 bases between them. CDR1 SGHRS and CDR2 YFSETQ come from the germline V gene. The CDR3 runs to 14 residues. The CDR3 region has the DNA TGCGCCAGCAGTCCAGGGGTCGGGGACACTGAAGCTTTCTTT. Amino acid sequence: CASSPGVGDTEAFF.

The chain is built from TRBV4-1 and TRBJ2-6, with a possible D match to TRBD1 (5 bases). Germline CDR1 and CDR2: MGHRA and YSYEKL. The CDR3 loop spans 16 amino acids. V was trimmed by 0 bases and J by 2 bases, leaving 8 bases between them. In nucleotides, the CDR3 is TGCGCCAGCAGCCAAGATCTAGGGGCTGGGGCCAACGTCCTGACTTTC. It codes for CASSQDLGAGANVLTF.

The V and J genes are TRBV7-6 and TRBJ2-5; the D gene is possibly TRBD2 (5 bases). The CDR3 runs to 16 residues. Germline V gene sequence: CDR1 SGHVS, CDR2 FNYEAQ. The V end lost 0 bases, the J end lost 2 bases, and 13 bases lay between the germline ends. The CDR3 sequence is CASSLAWGVKQETQYF. The CDR3 DNA is TGTGCCAGCAGCTTAGCATGGGGAGTAAAACAAGAGACCCAGTACTTC.

This rearrangement joins TRBV14 to TRBJ1-2; 9 bases fit TRBD1. V was pared by 1 base and J by 8 bases, with 8 bases of the junction left unmatched. The CDR3 contains 15 residues. Germline CDR1 and CDR2: SGHDN and FVKESK. The CDR3 reads CASSQVAGTGQGYTF. The CDR3 nucleotides are TGTGCCAGCAGCCAAGTCGCCGGGACAGGGCAAGGCTACACCTTC.

The V call is TRBV7-9, the J call TRBJ2-1; maybe TRBD2 (6 bases). With 3 bases removed from V and 14 bases from J, the gap between germline ends came to 11 bases. This CDR3 is 11 amino acids long. The germline V gene encodes CDR1 SEHNR and CDR2 FQNEAQ (reference sequence). The CDR3 DNA reads as TGTGCCAGCAGCTTGAGCGGGCCCGAGTTCTTC. Translating gives CASSLSGPEFF.

The J gene is TRBJ1-5, the V gene TRBV6-1, with D maybe TRBD1 (5 bases). V shed 6 bases and J shed 0 bases, with 9 bases lying between them. From germline, CDR1 is MNHNS and CDR2 SASEGT. This CDR3 has 14 residues. CDR3 coding DNA: TGTGCCAGCAGAGACAGATATAGCAATCAGCCCCAGCATTTT. Amino acid sequence: CASRDRYSNQPQHF.

The chain recombines TRBV5-6 with TRBJ2-7, with D maybe TRBD2 (6 bases). Trimming stripped 0 bases from V and 5 bases from J, with 15 bases between. This CDR3 is built from 15 residues. The germline gives CDR1 SGHDT, CDR2 YYEEEE. CDR3 amino acids: CASSLAGGLSHEQYF. The CDR3 DNA is TGTGCCAGCAGCTTGGCCGGAGGGCTCTCTCACGAGCAGTACTTC. Full variable domain (missing parts from reference TRBV5-6 and TRBJ2-7): DAGVTQSPTHLIKTRGQQVTLRCSPKSGHDTVSWYQQALGQGPQFIFQYYEEEERQRGNFPDRFSGHQFPNYSSELNVNALLLGDSALYLCASSLAGGLSHEQYFGPGTRLTVT.

This chain connects TRBV6-6 to TRBJ2-7; 8 bases are a match to TRBD2. This CDR3 is 16 amino acids long. V was pared by 0 bases and J by 7 bases, with 11 bases of the junction left unmatched. Germline CDR1 is MNHNY and CDR2 is SVGAGI (reference sequence). CDR3 loop: CASSYSGGRGAYEQYF. The CDR3 DNA reads TGTGCCAGCAGTTACTCGGGGGGGCGGGGGGCTTATGAGCAGTACTTC.

V is TRBV29-1 and J is TRBJ2-1, with D possibly being TRBD2 (6 bases). Trimming removed 6 bases at V and 5 bases at J, with 14 bases between. The CDR3 covers 13 residues. The germline V gene has CDR1 SQVTM and CDR2 ANQGSEA. The CDR3, as DNA: TGCAGCGTAGGCGAGGGACTGGACAATGAGCAGTTCTTC. Amino acid sequence: CSVGEGLDNEQFF.

This clone was seen just once. The CDR3, as DNA: TGTGCCAGCAGCTTAGGGAGCGCTGAAGCTTTCTTT. Translated: CASSLGSAEAFF. The V gene is TRBV7-9, the J gene TRBJ1-1; D is unclear. The CDR3 contains 12 residues. V was trimmed by 1 base and J by 6 bases, leaving 6 bases between them. Germline V gives CDR1 SEHNR, CDR2 FQNEAQ (reference sequence).

The J gene is TRBJ2-1, the V gene TRBV11-3, with 10 bases identical to TRBD2. V dropped 4 bases and J dropped 0; count of bases not matched to a gene: 3. The CDR3 consists of 16 residues. Germline CDR1 is SGHNT and CDR2 is YENEEA. The CDR3 DNA sequence: TGTGCCAGCAGCTCACTAGCGGGGAGCTCCTACAATGAGCAGTTCTTC. It translates to CASSSLAGSSYNEQFF.

The genes are TRBV7-9 and TRBJ1-4, with D hard to call. Germline CDR1 reads SEHNR; CDR2 reads FQNEAQ (reference sequence). The CDR3 loop spans 14 amino acids. V dropped 2 bases and J dropped 6 bases, with 10 bases sitting between them. CDR3 nucleotide sequence: TGTGCCAGCAGCTTAAAAGGAGATCATGAAAAACTGTTTTTT. Protein: CASSLKGDHEKLFF.

DNA of the CDR3: TGTGCCAGCAGCTTAACTAGCGGGAGGGTCCAGGCGCAGTTCTTC. Protein: CASSLTSGRVQAQFF. The chain is built from TRBV7-9 and TRBJ2-1, with 13 nucleotides matching TRBD2. This CDR3 has 15 amino acids. Trimming cost V 2 bases and J 12 bases; bases outside gene matches: 7. Germline CDR1 is SEHNR and CDR2 is FQNEAQ (reference sequence).

There are a few counts of this clone. This chain uses TRBV27 with TRBJ2-1, with TRBD2 matching 11 bases. CDR3 length equals 13 residues. With 3 bases clipped from V and 14 bases from J, the junction kept 6 bases outside the gene matches. Germline V gene sequence: CDR1 MNHEY, CDR2 SMNVEV (reference sequence). The CDR3 DNA reads as TGTGCCAGCAGTTTGAGTAGCGGGGGGGCAAAGTTCTTC. Amino acid sequence: CASSLSSGGAKFF.

V gene TRBV28 combines with J gene TRBJ1-5, with D possibly TRBD1 on 6 matching bases. CDR3 length: 16 amino acids. Germline V lookup: CDR1 MDHEN, CDR2 SYDVKM. The germline V and J ends were trimmed by 1 base and 4 bases, with 14 bases remaining between them. As DNA, the CDR3 is TGTGCCAGCAGTTTATTCGGCAGGGGTTCAAATCAGCCCCAGCATTTT. Translated, it gives CASSLFGRGSNQPQHF.

In DNA form, the CDR3 reads TGTGCCAGCAGCGCCTTTACCGACAGAATTGGTAGTGAGCAGTTCTTC. Translating gives CASSAFTDRIGSEQFF. This chain links TRBV9 with TRBJ2-1; TRBD1 is a possible D gene (5 bases). V dropped 3 bases and J dropped 9 bases, with 22 bases sitting between them. CDR1 and CDR2 (germline): SGDLS, YYNGEE. This CDR3 has 16 residues.

This chain joins TRBV7-3 and TRBJ2-5; D not resolved. Germline V CDR1 and CDR2: SGHTA, FQGTGA. CDR3 length: 15 amino acids. Between the trimmed V and J ends, which lost 3 bases and 1 base, there was a span of 12 bases. Written as DNA, the CDR3 is TGTGCCAGCAGCTTGTTCCCTTCTTCCCAAGAGACCCAGTACTTC. Amino acid sequence: CASSLFPSSQETQYF.

This clone was seen a few times. One end of the junction varies from germline; a read error may be responsible. J is TRBJ2-7 and V is TRBV6-1, with TRBD1 matching over 7 bases. The CDR3 has 14 amino acids. Germline lookup yields CDR1 MNHNS and CDR2 SASEGT. The CDR3 DNA follows: TGTGCCAGCAGTGAAGGGGGACAGTCCTCCGAGCAGTACTTC. Amino acid sequence: CASSEGGQSSEQYF.

This chain uses TRBV5-1 with TRBJ1-2; the D is unclear. The germline gives CDR1 SGHRS, CDR2 YFSETQ. V gave up 4 bases and J gave up 2 bases, with 9 bases separating them. The CDR3 loop spans 13 amino acids. CDR3 coding DNA: TGCGCCAGCAGCGCAACAGAAAACTATGGCTACACCTTC. It encodes CASSATENYGYTF. Variable domain in full (rest from reference TRBV5-1 and TRBJ1-2): KAGVTQTPRYLIKTRGQQVTLSCSPISGHRSVSWYQQTPGQGLQFLFEYFSETQRNKGNFPGRFSGRQFSNSRSEMNVSTLELGDSALYLCASSATENYGYTFGSGTRLTVV.

The rearrangement uses TRBV10-1 and TRBJ2-7; 10 positions agree with TRBD2. CDR1 is WNHNN and CDR2 is SYGVQD in the germline V gene (reference sequence). The junction had 9 bases not matched to a gene; V was cut back by 6 bases and J by 1 base. The CDR3 has 16 amino acids. The CDR3 loop reads CASSKTPTSGSYEQYF. CDR3 bases: TGCGCCAGCAGCAAAACCCCGACTAGCGGGTCCTACGAGCAGTACTTC.